This is a list of T cell receptor beta chains from one sample in a study of radiotherapy plus CTLA-4 blockade in lung cancer. Sequencing used immunoSEQ multiplex PCR; TCRdb keeps in-frame clones, though not all of them. The sample has some 35,000 clones; 75% to 90% are singletons. Sequencing was performed on peripheral blood, taken from a patient treated with radiotherapy plus ipilimumab. Receptor source: a human donor with non-small cell lung cancer who had stable disease on radiotherapy plus ipilimumab. Each CDR3 is given with its conserved first and last residue. A D gene is named only where the DNA matches it firmly. A clone size is listed for some rows: how often the clone was seen (once, few, many), or a class if it is expanded.

J gene: TRBJ1-5; clone size: .; V gene: TRBV19; D gene: .; CDR3 DNA: TGTGCCAGTAGTATATCAGGGAATCAGCCCCAGCATTTT; CDR3 protein: CASSISGNQPQHF
J gene: TRBJ1-1; clone size: .; V gene: TRBV18; D gene: .; CDR3 DNA: TGTGCCAGCTCACCACCCAAAGTGGGGGCCACTGAAGCTTTCTTT; CDR3 protein: CASSPPKVGATEAFF
J gene: TRBJ2-4; clone size: few; V gene: TRBV5-4; D gene: TRBD2; CDR3 DNA: TGTGCCAGCAGCCTCGGACTAGCGGGAGAAAACATTCAGTACTTC; CDR3 protein: CASSLGLAGENIQYF
J gene: TRBJ2-2; clone size: .; V gene: TRBV7-8; D gene: .; CDR3 DNA: TGTGCCAGCAGCTCCGACACCGGGGAGCTGTTTTTT; CDR3 protein: CASSSDTGELFF
J gene: TRBJ2-7; clone size: .; V gene: TRBV5-1; D gene: .; CDR3 DNA: TGCGCCAGCAGCTTGGTTCCCGGGAGCTTAGAGCAGTACTTC; CDR3 protein: CASSLVPGSLEQYF
J gene: TRBJ2-7; clone size: .; V gene: TRBV5-6; D gene: TRBD2; CDR3 DNA: TGTGCCAGCAGCTCGGTGGGGTTGGGGGGGTCCTACGAGCAGTACTTC; CDR3 protein: CASSSVGLGGSYEQYF
J gene: TRBJ2-1; clone size: .; V gene: TRBV9; D gene: .; CDR3 DNA: TGTGCCAGCAGCGTAGGGGGCAGGCGGACGTACAATGAGCAGTTCTTC; CDR3 protein: CASSVGGRRTYNEQFF
J gene: TRBJ1-1; clone size: .; V gene: TRBV29-1; D gene: .; CDR3 DNA: TGCAGCGACAATACCCCGGGGTCAGCTTTCTTT; CDR3 protein: CSDNTPGSAFF
J gene: TRBJ1-1; clone size: .; V gene: TRBV7-3; D gene: TRBD1; CDR3 DNA: TGTGCCAGCAGCCCCCAAGGACAGGGCACTGAAGCTTTCTTT; CDR3 protein: CASSPQGQGTEAFF
J gene: TRBJ1-2; clone size: few; V gene: TRBV4-2; D gene: TRBD1; CDR3 DNA: TGTGCCAGCAGCCAAGATCTTCCGGGACAGAACCTTCACAGTTATGGCTACACCTTC; CDR3 protein: CASSQDLPGQNLHSYGYTF
J gene: TRBJ1-5; clone size: .; V gene: TRBV7-8; D gene: .; CDR3 DNA: TGTGCCAGCAGCTCGACAGGAGATTATAGCAATCAGCCCCAGCATTTT; CDR3 protein: CASSSTGDYSNQPQHF
J gene: TRBJ2-2; clone size: .; V gene: TRBV5-1; D gene: TRBD2; CDR3 DNA: TGCGCCAGCACGAGGACTAGCGGGAGGGCCGGGGAGCTGTTTTTT; CDR3 protein: CASTRTSGRAGELFF
J gene: TRBJ2-7; clone size: .; V gene: TRBV5-6; D gene: .; CDR3 DNA: TGTGCCAGCAGCCCCCTAGAGGGCATACGGGTACGCGTCGGAAACGAGCAGTACTTC; CDR3 protein: CASSPLEGIRVRVGNEQYF
J gene: TRBJ1-1; clone size: .; V gene: TRBV4-3; D gene: .; CDR3 DNA: TGCGCCAGCAGCCAAGATCTTTTTAGTCGCCCCGGGGGTCTCGGTCGGGACACTGAAGCTTTCTTT; CDR3 protein: CASSQDLFSRPGGLGRDTEAFF
J gene: TRBJ2-7; clone size: .; V gene: TRBV6-1; D gene: TRBD2; CDR3 DNA: TGTGCCAGCAGTGAAACTAGCGGCTACGAGCAGTACTTC; CDR3 protein: CASSETSGYEQYF
J gene: TRBJ2-7; clone size: .; V gene: TRBV5-1; D gene: TRBD1; CDR3 DNA: TGCGCCAGCAGCGTCCGGGACAGGGGGCGCGAGCAGTACTTC; CDR3 protein: CASSVRDRGREQYF
J gene: TRBJ2-3; clone size: .; V gene: TRBV9; D gene: TRBD1; CDR3 DNA: TGTGCCAGCAGCGTGGCTGGGACAGGGTCATTTAATGCGCAGTATTTT; CDR3 protein: CASSVAGTGSFNAQYF
J gene: TRBJ1-2; clone size: .; V gene: TRBV7-3; D gene: TRBD1; CDR3 DNA: TGTGCCAGCAGCCTGAGGTCAGGGGGCGCCGCTGCTAACTATGGCTACACCTTC; CDR3 protein: CASSLRSGGAAANYGYTF
J gene: TRBJ1-5; clone size: .; V gene: TRBV9; D gene: .; CDR3 DNA: TGTGCCAGCAGCGGGGGAGGAGGTCAGCCCCAGCATTTT; CDR3 protein: CASSGGGGQPQHF
J gene: TRBJ1-1; clone size: few; V gene: TRBV18; D gene: TRBD1; CDR3 DNA: TGTGCCAGCTCAAGGGACAGGGTTGGTCGGGGCACTGAAGCTTTCTTT; CDR3 protein: CASSRDRVGRGTEAFF
J gene: TRBJ2-7; clone size: .; V gene: TRBV19; D gene: TRBD1; CDR3 DNA: TGTGCCAGTAGTCCACGACAGGGAACCTACGAGCAGTACTTC; CDR3 protein: CASSPRQGTYEQYF
J gene: TRBJ1-2; clone size: .; V gene: TRBV5-4; D gene: .; CDR3 DNA: TGTGCCAGCAGCCCCGATCCGGTCTATGGCTACACCTTC; CDR3 protein: CASSPDPVYGYTF
J gene: TRBJ1-1; clone size: .; V gene: TRBV19; D gene: .; CDR3 DNA: TGTGCCAGTAGTATAGTGCGGGGGACTGAAGCTTTCTTT; CDR3 protein: CASSIVRGTEAFF
J gene: TRBJ2-5; clone size: .; V gene: TRBV28; D gene: .; CDR3 DNA: TGTGCCAGCCCAACGCCGGGGAGGGAGACCCAGTACTTC; CDR3 protein: CASPTPGRETQYF
J gene: TRBJ1-4; clone size: .; V gene: TRBV19; D gene: .; CDR3 DNA: TGTGCCAGTAATACTCAGGGAAGGGGGAACGAAAAACTGTTTTTT; CDR3 protein: CASNTQGRGNEKLFF
J gene: TRBJ2-7; clone size: .; V gene: TRBV5-1; D gene: TRBD1; CDR3 DNA: TGCGCCAGCAGCCTGGGACAGGGCGTCTACGAGCAGTACTTC; CDR3 protein: CASSLGQGVYEQYF
J gene: TRBJ2-7; clone size: .; V gene: TRBV30; D gene: TRBD2; CDR3 DNA: TGTGCCTGGAGTCAGAGGACTAGCGGACCGTCCGAGCAGTACTTC; CDR3 protein: CAWSQRTSGPSEQYF
J gene: TRBJ2-1; clone size: .; V gene: TRBV27; D gene: .; CDR3 DNA: TGTGCCAGCAGTCAAATCGGCAATGAGCAGTTCTTC; CDR3 protein: CASSQIGNEQFF
J gene: TRBJ2-1; clone size: .; V gene: TRBV5-1; D gene: TRBD2; CDR3 DNA: TGCGCCAGCAGCTCAGCGGGAGGGTACAATGAGCAGTTCTTC; CDR3 protein: CASSSAGGYNEQFF
J gene: TRBJ2-7; clone size: .; V gene: TRBV28; D gene: .; CDR3 DNA: TGTGCCAGCAGTCTCACTACCTCGACAGACCCGAGCTCCTACGAGCAGTACTTC; CDR3 protein: CASSLTTSTDPSSYEQYF
J gene: TRBJ2-3; clone size: .; V gene: TRBV7-7; D gene: TRBD2; CDR3 DNA: TGTGCTAGCAGCCGTAGCGGGAGTAAGACAGATACGCAGTATTTT; CDR3 protein: CASSRSGSKTDTQYF
J gene: TRBJ2-6; clone size: medium-sized; V gene: TRBV27; D gene: .; CDR3 DNA: TGTGCCAGCAGTTTATCCTTCTCTGGGGCCAACGTCCTGACTTTC; CDR3 protein: CASSLSFSGANVLTF
J gene: TRBJ2-3; clone size: .; V gene: TRBV5-1; D gene: .; CDR3 DNA: TGCGCCAGCAGCTTGGATGTTTCGGAGCGGGATACGCAGTATTTT; CDR3 protein: CASSLDVSERDTQYF
J gene: TRBJ1-2; clone size: once; V gene: TRBV28; D gene: .; CDR3 DNA: TGTGCCAGCAGTCTCACTATATATGGCTACACCTTC; CDR3 protein: CASSLTIYGYTF
J gene: TRBJ1-6; clone size: .; V gene: TRBV2; D gene: TRBD1; CDR3 DNA: TGTGCCAGCAGTGAAACAGGGGGCTCCTATAATTCACCCCTCCACTTT; CDR3 protein: CASSETGGSYNSPLHF
J gene: TRBJ2-6; clone size: .; V gene: TRBV11-1; D gene: .; CDR3 DNA: TGTGCCAGCAGCTTACTTAGCTCTGGGGCCAACGTCCTGACTTTC; CDR3 protein: CASSLLSSGANVLTF
J gene: TRBJ2-7; clone size: .; V gene: TRBV30; D gene: TRBD2; CDR3 DNA: TGTGCCTGGGGGGCGGGACTAGCGGGACGGTCCTACGAGCAGTACTTC; CDR3 protein: CAWGAGLAGRSYEQYF
J gene: TRBJ1-4; clone size: .; V gene: TRBV27; D gene: .; CDR3 DNA: TGTGCCAGCGGCCAACAGGGATTTGCAACTAATGAAAAACTGTTTTTT; CDR3 protein: CASGQQGFATNEKLFF
J gene: TRBJ1-1; clone size: .; V gene: TRBV5-1; D gene: .; CDR3 DNA: TGCGCCAGCAGCCTCGGGCAGGGGCTAAAGTACACTGAAGCTTTCTTT; CDR3 protein: CASSLGQGLKYTEAFF
J gene: TRBJ2-5; clone size: .; V gene: TRBV19; D gene: .; CDR3 DNA: TGTGCCAGTAGTATATCGGGGAACCAAGAGACCCAGTACTTC; CDR3 protein: CASSISGNQETQYF
J gene: TRBJ1-2; clone size: .; V gene: TRBV4-2; D gene: .; CDR3 DNA: TGTGCCAGCAGCCAAGATATAGCGGCAGGCGTCTATGGCTACACCTTC; CDR3 protein: CASSQDIAAGVYGYTF
J gene: TRBJ1-4; clone size: .; V gene: TRBV6-5; D gene: TRBD1; CDR3 DNA: TGTGCCAGCAGTTACGGACAGGGATGGGCTAATGAAAAACTGTTTTTT; CDR3 protein: CASSYGQGWANEKLFF
J gene: TRBJ2-5; clone size: .; V gene: TRBV6-5; D gene: TRBD2; CDR3 DNA: TGTGCCAGCACCCCCTCGGGGAGGGGAGGGGAGACCCAGTACTTC; CDR3 protein: CASTPSGRGGETQYF
J gene: TRBJ2-1; clone size: .; V gene: TRBV5-4; D gene: .; CDR3 DNA: TGTGCCAGCAGCTTGGGTTACTACAATGAGCAGTTCTTC; CDR3 protein: CASSLGYYNEQFF
J gene: TRBJ1-1; clone size: .; V gene: TRBV5-6; D gene: TRBD1; CDR3 DNA: TGTGCCAGCAGCTTGCCAGGGGGAACTGAAGCTTTCTTT; CDR3 protein: CASSLPGGTEAFF
J gene: TRBJ2-5; clone size: .; V gene: TRBV7-2; D gene: TRBD2; CDR3 DNA: TGTGCCAGCAGCCCATCGCCCCAGGCGGGAGGGGAGACCCAGTACTTC; CDR3 protein: CASSPSPQAGGETQYF
J gene: TRBJ1-6; clone size: .; V gene: TRBV6-8; D gene: .; CDR3 DNA: TGTGCCAGCAGTCCCTTTGGGCGGGGACCGGATAATTCACCCCTCCACTTT; CDR3 protein: CASSPFGRGPDNSPLHF
J gene: TRBJ1-1; clone size: .; V gene: TRBV4-1; D gene: .; CDR3 DNA: TGCGCCAGCAGCCAAGATTCCGTACAGGGTGAAGCTTTCTTT; CDR3 protein: CASSQDSVQGEAFF
J gene: TRBJ2-1; clone size: .; V gene: TRBV7-2; D gene: TRBD2; CDR3 DNA: TGTGCCAGCAGCTTAGTGGGTAGCGGGAGTTACGGAGACAATGAGCAGTTCTTC; CDR3 protein: CASSLVGSGSYGDNEQFF
J gene: TRBJ2-3; clone size: .; V gene: TRBV7-9; D gene: .; CDR3 DNA: TGTGCCAGCAGCTCCCAAGCTAGCATCACAGATACGCAGTATTTT; CDR3 protein: CASSSQASITDTQYF
J gene: TRBJ2-1; clone size: once; V gene: TRBV28; D gene: TRBD1; CDR3 DNA: TGTGCCAGCAGTCTCCCGGGACAGGGGTACTACAATGAGCAGTTCTTC; CDR3 protein: CASSLPGQGYYNEQFF
J gene: TRBJ2-7; clone size: .; V gene: TRBV28; D gene: .; CDR3 DNA: TGTGCCAGCACCTCTAGGGTTAGGGAGGTTTACTACGAGCAGTACTTC; CDR3 protein: CASTSRVREVYYEQYF